Ten or more counts support the clone carrying this T cell receptor (beta chain). The data were taken from a study of early T cells in non-severe SARS-CoV-2 infection. TCRdb used MiXCR to reprocess the 5' RACE reads, holding one entry per CDR3 protein. The table shows some 50,000 distinct CDR3 sequences, with 9.1% occurring only once. Germline CDR1 is DFQATT and CDR2 is SNEGSKA (reference sequence). The V segment lost 1 base and the J segment 5 bases; nucleotides outside the gene matches: 6. The CDR3 is made up of 14 amino acids. This TCR was recovered from an adult who was a healthcare worker with PCR-confirmed SARS-CoV-2 infection or an uninfected control (not recorded which). The chain carries TRBV20-1 and TRBJ2-3; TRBD2 matches at 7 bases. Material: whole blood. The CDR3 reads CSARVAGVRDTQYF. The CDR3 coding sequence is TGCAGTGCTAGAGTTGCGGGGGTACGAGATACGCAGTATTTT.